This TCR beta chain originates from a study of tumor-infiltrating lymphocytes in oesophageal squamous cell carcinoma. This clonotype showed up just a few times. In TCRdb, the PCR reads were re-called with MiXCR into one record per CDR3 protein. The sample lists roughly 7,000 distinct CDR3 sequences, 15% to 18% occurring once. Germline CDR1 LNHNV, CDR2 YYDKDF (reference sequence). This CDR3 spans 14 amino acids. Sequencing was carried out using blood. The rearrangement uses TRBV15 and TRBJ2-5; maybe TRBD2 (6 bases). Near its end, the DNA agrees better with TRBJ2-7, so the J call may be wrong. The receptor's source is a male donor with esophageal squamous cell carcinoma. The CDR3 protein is CATSSGGRVYEQYF. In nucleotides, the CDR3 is TGTGCCACCAGCAGCGGGGGAAGAGTCTACGAGCAGTACTTC.